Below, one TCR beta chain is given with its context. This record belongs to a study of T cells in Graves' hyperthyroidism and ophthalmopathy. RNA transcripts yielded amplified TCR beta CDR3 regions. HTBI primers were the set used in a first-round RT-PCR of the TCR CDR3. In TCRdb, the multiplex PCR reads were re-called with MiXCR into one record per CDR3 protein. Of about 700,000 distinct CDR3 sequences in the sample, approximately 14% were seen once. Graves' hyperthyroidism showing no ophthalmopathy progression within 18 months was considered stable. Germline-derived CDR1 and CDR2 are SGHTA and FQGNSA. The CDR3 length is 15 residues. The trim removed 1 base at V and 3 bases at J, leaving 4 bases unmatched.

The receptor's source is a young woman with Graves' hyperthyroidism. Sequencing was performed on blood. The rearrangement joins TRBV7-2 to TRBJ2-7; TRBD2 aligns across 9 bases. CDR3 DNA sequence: TGTGCCAGCAGCTTAGGACCTAGCGGGATCTACGAGCAGTACTTC. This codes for CASSLGPSGIYEQYF.